The T cell receptor beta chain under discussion was sequenced for a study of memory CD4+ T cells and cytomegalovirus serostatus. On the study more broadly: Donors were healthy Belgian adults, some 10 CMV seropositive and 20 to 30 seronegative. Findings and limits, study-wide: About two fifths of the roughly 160 known CMV-associated TCRbeta sequences appeared in CD4+ memory.

As regards this clone: As yet, its antigen is unknown.

The sort gate was single viable CD3+CD4+CD8-CD45RO+ cells for memory CD4+ T cells. Donors' CMV status reflects serum IgG against pp150, pp28, p38, p52. Positive selection with CD4 microbeads enriched total CD4+ T cells. Looked up from germline, CDR1 is MNHNS and CDR2 is SASEGT. V was shortened by 0 bases and J by 0 bases, with 13 bases between the two germline ends. This CDR3 is 17 amino acids long. Assay: immunoSEQ multiplex PCR; the TCRdb copy retains only in-frame clones and omits some. Of tens of thousands of clones listed, approximately 71% are singletons. The receptor's source is an adult in good health and CMV-seronegative. The sequencing input was memory CD4+ T cells from blood. The chain recombines TRBV6-1 with TRBJ2-3; D not certain. Here the CDR3 reads CASSEALRRASTDTQYF. The CDR3 nucleotides are TGTGCCAGCAGTGAAGCGCTCCGACGTGCTAGCACAGATACGCAGTATTTT.